The 20 T cell receptor beta chains below all came from one sample that was sequenced in a study of blood T cell repertoires in COVID-19. Clones were read by immunoSEQ multiplex PCR, and TCRdb kept only the in-frame ones, dropping some. Among about 480,000 clones listed, roughly 87% were seen once. The sample taken for sequencing was PBMCs or T cells enriched from blood (not recorded which). The source is a woman under 30 with acute COVID-19.

This clone was observed a few times. This chain connects TRBV7-9 to TRBJ1-5, with D uncertain. V lost 1 base and J 7 bases, leaving 14 bases between the germline ends. The CDR3 covers 15 residues. Germline V gives CDR1 SEHNR, CDR2 FQNEAQ (reference sequence). CDR3 loop: CASSLGDEARQPQHF. Here the CDR3 DNA reads TGTGCCAGCAGCTTAGGTGATGAGGCTAGGCAGCCCCAGCATTTT. Full variable domain (rest looked up from reference TRBV7-9 and TRBJ1-5): DTGVSQNPRHKITKRGQNVTFRCDPISEHNRLYWYRQTLGQGPEFLTYFQNEAQLEKSRLLSDRFSAERPKGSFSTLEIQRTEQGDSAMYLCASSLGDEARQPQHFGDGTRLSIL.

This clone was counted a few times. This chain connects TRBV28 to TRBJ2-2, with D possibly matching TRBD1 (6 bases). This CDR3 comprises 14 residues. V lost 6 bases to trimming and J lost 1 base, with 9 bases between them. CDR1 and CDR2 from the germline V gene are MDHEN and SYDVKM. This CDR3 is CASRMGQNTGELFF. CDR3 bases: TGTGCCAGCAGAATGGGACAGAACACCGGGGAGCTGTTTTTT.

The V call is TRBV6-5, the J call TRBJ2-3; D gene uncertain. V was cut by 8 bases and J by 5 bases, with 20 bases left in between. This CDR3 contains 15 residues. CDR1 and CDR2 from the germline V gene are MNHEY and SVGAGI. This chain's CDR3 is CASQLTPPFGDTQYF. The DNA of the CDR3 is TGTGCCAGCCAATTGACTCCTCCCTTCGGAGATACGCAGTATTTT.

The chain combines TRBV4-1 with TRBJ1-1, with D tentatively TRBD1 (5 bases). V gave up 4 bases and J gave up 0 bases, with 12 bases separating them. The CDR3 is 15 amino acids. CDR1 is MGHRA, CDR2 YSYEKL, per germline. The CDR3 nucleotides are TGCGCCAGCAGCCCCAGCGGGGCGGTGAACACTGAAGCTTTCTTT. Its translation: CASSPSGAVNTEAFF.

V is TRBV10-1 and J is TRBJ1-2; D is perhaps TRBD1 (5 bases). The CDR3 spans 13 residues. Germline CDR1 reads WNHNN; CDR2 reads SYGVQD (reference sequence). V dropped 4 bases and J dropped 2 bases, with 8 bases sitting between them. CDR3 in amino acids: CASSGQSNYGYTF. The CDR3 nucleotides read TGCGCCAGCAGTGGACAGTCCAACTATGGCTACACCTTC.

The chain uses TRBV7-9 and TRBJ2-7, with D possibly being TRBD1 (6 bases). V was trimmed by 6 bases and J by 5 bases, leaving 8 bases between them. Germline V lookup: CDR1 SEHNR, CDR2 FQNEAQ (reference sequence). There are 11 residues in the CDR3. For the CDR3, the DNA is TGTGCCAGCAGAACAGGGAACGAGCAGTACTTC. It translates to CASRTGNEQYF.

The chain is built from TRBV3-1 (or the pseudogene TRBV3-2) and TRBJ2-7; D unclear. Germline-derived CDR1 and CDR2 are LGHDT and YNNKEL (reference sequence). The V end lost 4 bases, the J end lost 3 bases, and 4 bases lay between the germline ends. The CDR3 length is 11 residues. The DNA for the CDR3 is TGTGCCAGCAGCCTCCACTACGAGCAGTACTTC. Amino acids: CASSLHYEQYF.

The rearrangement links TRBV3-1 (or the pseudogene TRBV3-2) to TRBJ2-7; 8 positions match TRBD2. CDR1 is LGHDT, CDR2 YNNKEL, per germline (reference sequence). Unmatched junction bases numbered 12, after V lost 4 bases and J lost 1 base. The length of the CDR3 is 17 residues. CDR3 amino acids: CASSPRGAGEISYEQYF. DNA for the CDR3: TGTGCCAGCAGCCCACGAGGAGCGGGAGAGATTTCCTACGAGCAGTACTTC.

This chain uses TRBV5-1 with TRBJ2-5, with a weak D call TRBD2 (6 bases). CDR3 size: 13 residues. Deletions cut 0 bases from V and 4 bases from J, with 7 bases between. The germline V gene has CDR1 SGHRS and CDR2 YFSETQ. The CDR3 region is CASSLVGGETQYF. CDR3 DNA sequence: TGCGCCAGCAGCTTGGTGGGGGGAGAGACCCAGTACTTC.

J is TRBJ2-5 and V is TRBV5-4, with D perhaps TRBD1 (5 bases). The V gene lost 1 base and the J gene lost 4 bases, with 14 bases spanning the gap. Germline lookup yields CDR1 SGHNT and CDR2 YYREEE (reference sequence). This CDR3 spans 15 amino acids. In DNA, the CDR3 is TGTGCCAGCAGCTTGCGAGTGGGGCCAGGAGAGACCCAGTACTTC. It codes for CASSLRVGPGETQYF.

The CDR3 protein is CASTGYNSPLHF. CDR3 coding DNA: TGTGCCAGCACGGGGTATAATTCACCCCTCCACTTT. The genes are TRBV27 and TRBJ1-6; D call uncertain. V gave up 7 bases and J gave up 4 bases, with 5 bases separating them. CDR3 length equals 12 residues. Germline loops: CDR1 MNHEY, CDR2 SMNVEV (reference sequence).

The gene calls are TRBV6-5 and TRBJ1-5, with 9 bases that match TRBD1. Germline V gene sequence: CDR1 MNHEY, CDR2 SVGAGI. The CDR3 runs 14 residues. V lost 10 bases to trimming and J lost 4 bases; unmatched junction nucleotides: 8. CDR3 region: CATSRTGDNQPQHF. In DNA, the CDR3 is TGTGCCACTTCGAGGACAGGGGATAATCAGCCCCAGCATTTT.

The chain combines TRBV24-1 with TRBJ1-5; D perhaps matches TRBD1 (5 bases). Trimming left V 2 bases short and J 3 bases short, with 7 bases between. The CDR3 runs to 14 residues. Germline-derived CDR1 and CDR2 are KGHDR and SFDVKD. This CDR3 is CATSDSGHNQPQHF. In nucleotides, the CDR3 is TGTGCCACCAGTGATTCAGGGCACAATCAGCCCCAGCATTTT.

This clone was found once. The chain carries TRBV5-1 and TRBJ1-4, with 8 bases fitting TRBD1. CDR1 SGHRS and CDR2 YFSETQ come from the germline V gene. J gave up 2 bases and V 4 bases, and 4 bases lay outside the gene matches. CDR3 size: 15 residues. This chain's CDR3 is CASSTQGATNEKLFF. The DNA for the CDR3 is TGCGCCAGCAGCACCCAGGGGGCTACTAATGAAAAACTGTTTTTT.

This clone was picked up one time. CDR3 in DNA: TGTGCCAGCAGCCCCTCCGGGTCGGAAGGAAACACCATATATTTT. Translating gives CASSPSGSEGNTIYF. The V gene is TRBV3-1 (or the pseudogene TRBV3-2), the J gene TRBJ1-3; no reliable D call. This CDR3 contains 15 residues. V was cut by 4 bases and J by 4 bases, with 14 bases left in between. Germline lookup yields CDR1 LGHDT and CDR2 YNNKEL (reference sequence).

This chain links TRBV19 with TRBJ1-6; 7 bases agree with TRBD1. V gave up 7 bases and J gave up 7 bases; unmatched junction bases: 1. Germline lookup yields CDR1 LNHDA and CDR2 SQIVND (reference sequence). This CDR3 region has 12 residues. As DNA, the CDR3 is TGTGCCAGTAAAGGGGGCAATTCACCCCTCCACTTT. Protein product: CASKGGNSPLHF.

This chain uses TRBV5-6 with TRBJ2-5, with D maybe TRBD1 (5 bases). The germline gives CDR1 SGHDT, CDR2 YYEEEE. There are 15 residues in the CDR3. The V end was cut by 4 bases, the J end by 1 base, with 14 bases between. CDR3 sequence: CASSPRMGPQETQYF. CDR3 in DNA: TGTGCCAGCAGCCCAAGGATGGGGCCCCAAGAGACCCAGTACTTC.

This clone came up a few times. The gene calls are TRBV5-1 and TRBJ2-7; D is perhaps TRBD1 (6 bases). V was cut by 2 bases and J by 3 bases, with 18 bases left in between. CDR3 size: 16 residues. Germline values: CDR1 SGHRS, CDR2 YFSETQ. As DNA, the CDR3 is TGCGCCAGCAGCTTATCGACAGGTTCGGACCACTACGAGCAGTACTTC. Its protein product is CASSLSTGSDHYEQYF.

V and J are TRBV5-5 and TRBJ1-6; D remains unclear. V lost 4 bases and J 7 bases, leaving 9 bases between the germline ends. The CDR3 has 13 residues. The germline V gene encodes CDR1 SGHKS and CDR2 YYEKEE (reference sequence). CDR3 in amino acids: CASSSNTNSPLHF. CDR3 DNA sequence: TGTGCCAGCAGCAGTAACACCAATTCACCCCTCCACTTT.

This sequence joins TRBV7-8 and TRBJ1-6, with TRBD1 identical over 7 bases. J lost 10 bases, V lost 1 base, and 13 bases had no gene match. The CDR3 sequence is 17 residues long. From germline, CDR1 is SGHVS and CDR2 FQNEAQ. Written as DNA, the CDR3 is TGTGCCAGCAGCTTAGGGAACGGACAGGCAAGAGGATCACCCCTCCACTTT. It is translated as CASSLGNGQARGSPLHF.